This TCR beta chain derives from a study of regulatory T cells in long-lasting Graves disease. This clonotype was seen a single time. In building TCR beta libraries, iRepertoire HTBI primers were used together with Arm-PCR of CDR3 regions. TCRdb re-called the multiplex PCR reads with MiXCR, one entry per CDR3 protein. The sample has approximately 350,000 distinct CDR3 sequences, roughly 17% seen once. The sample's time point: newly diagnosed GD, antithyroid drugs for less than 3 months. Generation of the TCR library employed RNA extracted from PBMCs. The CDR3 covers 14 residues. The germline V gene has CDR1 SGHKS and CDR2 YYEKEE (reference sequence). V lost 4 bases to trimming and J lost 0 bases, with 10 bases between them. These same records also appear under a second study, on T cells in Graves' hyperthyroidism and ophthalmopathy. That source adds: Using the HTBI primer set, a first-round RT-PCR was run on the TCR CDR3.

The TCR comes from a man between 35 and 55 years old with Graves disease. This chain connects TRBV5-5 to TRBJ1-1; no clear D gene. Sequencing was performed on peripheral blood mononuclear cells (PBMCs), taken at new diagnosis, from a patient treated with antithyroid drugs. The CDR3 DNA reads TGTGCCAGCAGCCTGCACACAGTGAACACTGAAGCTTTCTTT. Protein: CASSLHTVNTEAFF.